Listed below are T cell receptor beta chains from one sample, sequenced in a study of T cells after yellow fever vaccination. From the 5' RACE reads, TCRdb called clonotypes with MiXCR, one entry per CDR3 protein. The data contain 300,000 to 350,000 distinct CDR3 sequences, 3.5% to 5% of them singletons. Sample: PBMCs, taken 15 days after the yellow fever booster vaccination. These receptors came from a man aged 18 to 30 who received the YFV17D yellow fever vaccine. The CDR3 runs from the conserved cysteine through the conserved F or W. A D gene is named only where the DNA matches it firmly. Clone sizes are given selectively: once, few, many, or a class where the clone is expanded.

clone size: NA
J gene: TRBJ1-5
D gene: NA
V gene: TRBV7-9
CDR3 DNA: TGTGCCAGCAGCATGGCGTGGGGGCCGGGGGGCAATCAGCCCCAGCATTTT
CDR3 protein: CASSMAWGPGGNQPQHF

clone size: few
J gene: TRBJ1-2
D gene: TRBD1
V gene: TRBV20-1
CDR3 DNA: TGCAGTGCGGAACAGGGGGCGAATGGCTACACCTTC
CDR3 protein: CSAEQGANGYTF

clone size: many
J gene: TRBJ1-6
D gene: NA
V gene: TRBV20-1
CDR3 DNA: TGCAGTTTGGGGGGGAATAATTCACCCCTCCACTTT
CDR3 protein: CSLGGNNSPLHF

clone size: NA
J gene: TRBJ2-5
D gene: NA
V gene: TRBV18
CDR3 DNA: TGTGCCAGCTCATTTTCGGCGAGCGAAGAGACCCAGTACTTC
CDR3 protein: CASSFSASEETQYF

clone size: few
J gene: TRBJ2-5
D gene: NA
V gene: TRBV7-9
CDR3 DNA: TGTGCCAGCAGCGCACAACCTGAGACCCAGTACTTC
CDR3 protein: CASSAQPETQYF

clone size: NA
J gene: TRBJ1-2
D gene: NA
V gene: TRBV4-1
CDR3 DNA: TGCGCCAGCAGGGATCAGGGGAAGATGAGGGACTACACCTTC
CDR3 protein: CASRDQGKMRDYTF

clone size: NA
J gene: TRBJ1-1
D gene: NA
V gene: TRBV11-3
CDR3 DNA: TGTGCCAGCAGCTTAGGCGCAGGGGAGAGCACTGAAGCTTTCTTT
CDR3 protein: CASSLGAGESTEAFF

clone size: many
J gene: TRBJ1-1
D gene: NA
V gene: TRBV18
CDR3 DNA: TGTGCCAGCTCACCCTCGGACAGCCGAGGGGCTTTCTTT
CDR3 protein: CASSPSDSRGAFF

clone size: many
J gene: TRBJ1-2
D gene: TRBD1
V gene: TRBV12-3/TRBV12-4
CDR3 DNA: TGTGCCAGCAGCCGAACGCGGACAGGAGCCTATGGCTACACCTTC
CDR3 protein: CASSRTRTGAYGYTF

clone size: few
J gene: TRBJ2-5
D gene: TRBD1
V gene: TRBV4-3
CDR3 DNA: TGCGCCAGCAGCCTTGGGACAGCCAAAGAGACCCAGTACTTC
CDR3 protein: CASSLGTAKETQYF

clone size: many
J gene: TRBJ2-5
D gene: TRBD2
V gene: TRBV12-3/TRBV12-4
CDR3 DNA: TGTGCCAGCAGTTTATTTAGCGGGGGGCCGGAGACCCAGTACTTC
CDR3 protein: CASSLFSGGPETQYF

clone size: NA
J gene: TRBJ2-2
D gene: NA
V gene: TRBV21-1
CDR3 DNA: TGTGCCATCCTAAATGGCGAGGGATGCACCGGGGAGCTGTTTTTT
CDR3 protein: CAILNGEGCTGELFF

clone size: NA
J gene: TRBJ2-3
D gene: TRBD2
V gene: TRBV5-4
CDR3 DNA: TGTGCCAGCAGCGTGATAGCGGGGGAGACGCAGTATTTT
CDR3 protein: CASSVIAGETQYF

clone size: many
J gene: TRBJ2-7
D gene: TRBD1
V gene: TRBV12-3/TRBV12-4
CDR3 DNA: TGTGCCAGCAGTTTACCAGGGGGCACGACGACATACTTC
CDR3 protein: CASSLPGGTTTYF

clone size: NA
J gene: TRBJ1-2
D gene: NA
V gene: TRBV9
CDR3 DNA: TGTGCCAGCAGCGAGGACACGGCATATGGCTACACCTTC
CDR3 protein: CASSEDTAYGYTF

clone size: NA
J gene: TRBJ2-1
D gene: NA
V gene: TRBV9
CDR3 DNA: TGTGCCAGCGCTGCTTACAATGAGCAGTTCTTC
CDR3 protein: CASAAYNEQFF

clone size: few
J gene: TRBJ2-1
D gene: NA
V gene: TRBV5-1
CDR3 DNA: TGCGCCAGCAGCTCTCTGACTGAGCAGTTCTTC
CDR3 protein: CASSSLTEQFF

clone size: few
J gene: TRBJ2-3
D gene: NA
V gene: TRBV11-2
CDR3 DNA: TGTGCCAGCAGCTCCCCCCTGGCAGATACGCAGTATTTT
CDR3 protein: CASSSPLADTQYF

clone size: many
J gene: TRBJ2-1
D gene: NA
V gene: TRBV6-5
CDR3 DNA: TGTGCCAGCAGTTATATGAGCTCCTACAATGAGCAGTTCTTC
CDR3 protein: CASSYMSSYNEQFF

clone size: NA
J gene: TRBJ1-1
D gene: NA
V gene: TRBV7-2
CDR3 DNA: TGTGCCAGCAGCTTAGCGCGCCAAGGGGAGTCTGAAGCTTTCTTT
CDR3 protein: CASSLARQGESEAFF

clone size: many
J gene: TRBJ2-7
D gene: TRBD2
V gene: TRBV20-1
CDR3 DNA: TGCAGTGCTTGGACTAGCGGGTCCTCCTACGAGCAGTACTTC
CDR3 protein: CSAWTSGSSYEQYF

clone size: many
J gene: TRBJ2-1
D gene: TRBD1
V gene: TRBV12-3/TRBV12-4
CDR3 DNA: TGTGCCAGCAGTTTAAAGGTACTCGGACAGGGCGGCAATGAGCAGTTCTTC
CDR3 protein: CASSLKVLGQGGNEQFF

clone size: NA
J gene: TRBJ2-5
D gene: NA
V gene: TRBV5-1
CDR3 DNA: TGCGCCAGCAGCACCGGGACCCCTCGGGAGACCCAGTACTTC
CDR3 protein: CASSTGTPRETQYF

clone size: NA
J gene: TRBJ2-7
D gene: TRBD2
V gene: TRBV20-1
CDR3 DNA: TGCAGTGCTAGACCGGGACTAGCGGCCTACGAGCAGTACTTC
CDR3 protein: CSARPGLAAYEQYF

clone size: many
J gene: TRBJ1-6
D gene: TRBD1
V gene: TRBV9
CDR3 DNA: TGTGCCAGCAGCGGGGGACAGGGGGCTAACGAATCACCCCTCCACTTT
CDR3 protein: CASSGGQGANESPLHF

clone size: NA
J gene: TRBJ2-3
D gene: NA
V gene: TRBV6-2/TRBV6-3
CDR3 DNA: TGTGCCAGCAGTTACCAAACAGGGAACGAGGCCACAGATACGCAGTATTTT
CDR3 protein: CASSYQTGNEATDTQYF

clone size: NA
J gene: TRBJ1-2
D gene: TRBD1
V gene: TRBV6-5
CDR3 DNA: TGTGCCAGCAGTTACGCCGGGACAGAGTATGGCTACACCTTC
CDR3 protein: CASSYAGTEYGYTF

clone size: few
J gene: TRBJ1-5
D gene: NA
V gene: TRBV4-1
CDR3 DNA: TGCGCCAGCAGCCAAGGTCGGGGTAGCAATCAGCCCCAGCATTTT
CDR3 protein: CASSQGRGSNQPQHF

clone size: few
J gene: TRBJ1-2
D gene: TRBD1
V gene: TRBV12-3/TRBV12-4
CDR3 DNA: TGTGCCAGCAGCTGGGCGACAGGGTACTATGGCTACACCTTC
CDR3 protein: CASSWATGYYGYTF

clone size: few
J gene: TRBJ2-1
D gene: NA
V gene: TRBV6-2/TRBV6-3
CDR3 DNA: TGTGCCAGCAGTTACCCCTTCGGAGGGAACCTTTACAATGAGCAGTTCTTC
CDR3 protein: CASSYPFGGNLYNEQFF

clone size: few
J gene: TRBJ2-3
D gene: NA
V gene: TRBV9
CDR3 DNA: TGTGCCAGCAGCGTTAGCAGATTTCCCACAGATACGCAGTATTTT
CDR3 protein: CASSVSRFPTDTQYF

clone size: many
J gene: TRBJ1-5
D gene: NA
V gene: TRBV5-5
CDR3 DNA: TGTGCCAGCAGCTTTGACGGGGGCGGACAGCCCCAGCATTTT
CDR3 protein: CASSFDGGGQPQHF

clone size: many
J gene: TRBJ1-4
D gene: TRBD1
V gene: TRBV7-8
CDR3 DNA: TGTGCCAGCAGCTTAAGGTCCGGGACAGGTCGGGAAAAACTGTTTTTT
CDR3 protein: CASSLRSGTGREKLFF

clone size: NA
J gene: TRBJ2-4
D gene: TRBD1
V gene: TRBV2
CDR3 DNA: TGTGCCAGCAGTGAAGCAGGGGGCTGGAGGTACTTC
CDR3 protein: CASSEAGGWRYF

clone size: few
J gene: TRBJ2-3
D gene: NA
V gene: TRBV24-1
CDR3 DNA: TGTGCCACCAGTTTCGGGACATTGACAGATACGCAGTATTTT
CDR3 protein: CATSFGTLTDTQYF

clone size: many
J gene: TRBJ1-2
D gene: NA
V gene: TRBV7-8
CDR3 DNA: TGTGCCAGCAGTACTCGCCAAGCTAACTATGGCTACACCTTC
CDR3 protein: CASSTRQANYGYTF

clone size: many
J gene: TRBJ1-2
D gene: NA
V gene: TRBV7-6
CDR3 DNA: TGTGCCAGCACCCCACCGGGGGCCGATGGCTACACCTTC
CDR3 protein: CASTPPGADGYTF

clone size: many
J gene: TRBJ2-7
D gene: NA
V gene: TRBV6-2/TRBV6-3
CDR3 DNA: TGTGCCAGCAGCTCGGGGACATCACCCTACGAGCAGTACTTC
CDR3 protein: CASSSGTSPYEQYF

clone size: many
J gene: TRBJ2-1
D gene: NA
V gene: TRBV3-1
CDR3 DNA: TGTGCCAGCAGCCTTACCTCCGGGAGTAATCCCAATGAGCAGTTCTTC
CDR3 protein: CASSLTSGSNPNEQFF

clone size: NA
J gene: TRBJ1-1
D gene: NA
V gene: TRBV3-1
CDR3 DNA: TGTGCCAGCAGCCAAGTAATGGGACGTGGGATCGACGTTGAAGCTTTCTTT
CDR3 protein: CASSQVMGRGIDVEAFF

clone size: NA
J gene: TRBJ2-5
D gene: TRBD1
V gene: TRBV11-1
CDR3 DNA: TGTGCCAGCAGCCCGACAGGGAGAGAGACCCAGTACTTC
CDR3 protein: CASSPTGRETQYF

clone size: many
J gene: TRBJ2-5
D gene: NA
V gene: TRBV7-2
CDR3 DNA: TGTGCCAGCAGCTTAGTCCGGGGCCGTGAGACCCAGTACTTC
CDR3 protein: CASSLVRGRETQYF

clone size: NA
J gene: TRBJ2-7
D gene: NA
V gene: TRBV7-2
CDR3 DNA: TGTGCCAGCAGCTTAGGCCCTGGACTCGCCTACGAGCAGTACTTC
CDR3 protein: CASSLGPGLAYEQYF

clone size: NA
J gene: TRBJ2-2
D gene: NA
V gene: TRBV4-1
CDR3 DNA: TGCGCCAGCAGCCAAGGCCAGGGACTCACCGGGGAGCTGTTTTTT
CDR3 protein: CASSQGQGLTGELFF

clone size: few
J gene: TRBJ2-6
D gene: TRBD1
V gene: TRBV7-2
CDR3 DNA: TGTGCCAGCAGCTTCCCCGGGACAGCTGGGGCCAACGTCCTGACTTTC
CDR3 protein: CASSFPGTAGANVLTF

clone size: few
J gene: TRBJ1-1
D gene: NA
V gene: TRBV10-2
CDR3 DNA: TGCGCCAGCACCAGGGAGGGCACTGAAGCTTTCTTT
CDR3 protein: CASTREGTEAFF

clone size: NA
J gene: TRBJ2-3
D gene: NA
V gene: TRBV5-1
CDR3 DNA: TGCGCCAGCAGCCTCAGGGGGGAGAGGACAGATACGCAGTATTTT
CDR3 protein: CASSLRGERTDTQYF